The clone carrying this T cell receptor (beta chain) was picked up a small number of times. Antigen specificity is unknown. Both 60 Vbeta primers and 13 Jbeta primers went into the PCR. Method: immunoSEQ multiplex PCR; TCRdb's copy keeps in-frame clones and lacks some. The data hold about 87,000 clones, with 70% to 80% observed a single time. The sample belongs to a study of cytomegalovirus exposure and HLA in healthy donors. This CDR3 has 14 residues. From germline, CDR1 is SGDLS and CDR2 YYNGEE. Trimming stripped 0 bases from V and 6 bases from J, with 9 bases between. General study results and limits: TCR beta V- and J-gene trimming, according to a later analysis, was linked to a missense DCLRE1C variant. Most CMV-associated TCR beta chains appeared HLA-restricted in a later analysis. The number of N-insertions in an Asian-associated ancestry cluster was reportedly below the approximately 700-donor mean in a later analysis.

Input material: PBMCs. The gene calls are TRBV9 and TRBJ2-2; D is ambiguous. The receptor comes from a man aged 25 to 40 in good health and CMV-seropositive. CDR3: CASSVDGGSGELFF. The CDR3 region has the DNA TGTGCCAGCAGCGTAGATGGCGGTTCCGGGGAGCTGTTTTTT.